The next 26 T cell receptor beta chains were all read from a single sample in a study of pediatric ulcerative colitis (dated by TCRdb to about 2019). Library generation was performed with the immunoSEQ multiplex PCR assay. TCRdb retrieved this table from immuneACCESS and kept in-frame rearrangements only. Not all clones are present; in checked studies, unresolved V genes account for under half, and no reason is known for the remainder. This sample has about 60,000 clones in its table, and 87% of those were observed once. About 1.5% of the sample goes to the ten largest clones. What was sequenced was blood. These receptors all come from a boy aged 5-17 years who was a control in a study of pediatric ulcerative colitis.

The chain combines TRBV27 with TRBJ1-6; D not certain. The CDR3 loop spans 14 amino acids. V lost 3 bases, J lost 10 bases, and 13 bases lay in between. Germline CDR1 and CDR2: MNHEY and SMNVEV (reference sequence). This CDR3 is CASSFVPRHSPLHF. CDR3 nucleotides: TGTGCCAGCAGTTTCGTACCCAGACACTCACCCCTCCACTTT.

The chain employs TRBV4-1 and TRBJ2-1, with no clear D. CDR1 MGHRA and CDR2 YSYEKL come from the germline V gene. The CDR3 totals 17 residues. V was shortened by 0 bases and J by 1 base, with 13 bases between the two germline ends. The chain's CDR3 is CASSQDRRTMSYNEQFF. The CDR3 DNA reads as TGCGCCAGCAGCCAAGATCGGCGAACAATGTCCTACAATGAGCAGTTCTTC.

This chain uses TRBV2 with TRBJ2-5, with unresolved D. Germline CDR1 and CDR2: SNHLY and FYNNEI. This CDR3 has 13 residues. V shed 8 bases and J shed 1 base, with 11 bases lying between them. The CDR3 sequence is CASLRTIQETQYF. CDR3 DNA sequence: TGTGCCAGCCTTAGAACAATCCAAGAGACCCAGTACTTC.

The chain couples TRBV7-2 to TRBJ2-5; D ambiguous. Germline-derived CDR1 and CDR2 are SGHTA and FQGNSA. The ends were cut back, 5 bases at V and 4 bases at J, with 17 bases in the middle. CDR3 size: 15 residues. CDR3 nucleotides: TGTGCCAGCAGCCCCATTCTAGGATTCCGAGAGACCCAGTACTTC. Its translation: CASSPILGFRETQYF.

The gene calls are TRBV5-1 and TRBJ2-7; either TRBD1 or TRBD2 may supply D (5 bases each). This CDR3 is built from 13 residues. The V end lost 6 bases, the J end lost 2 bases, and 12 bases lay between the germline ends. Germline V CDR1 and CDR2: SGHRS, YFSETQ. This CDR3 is CASTGPFPYEQYF. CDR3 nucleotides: TGCGCCAGCACGGGACCGTTCCCCTACGAGCAGTACTTC.

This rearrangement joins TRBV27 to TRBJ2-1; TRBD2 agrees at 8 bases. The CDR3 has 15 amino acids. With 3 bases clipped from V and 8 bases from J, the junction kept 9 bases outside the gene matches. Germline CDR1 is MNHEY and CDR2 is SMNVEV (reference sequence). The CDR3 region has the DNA TGTGCCAGCAGTTTGATAGCGGGATGGGAGGATGAGCAGTTCTTC. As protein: CASSLIAGWEDEQFF.

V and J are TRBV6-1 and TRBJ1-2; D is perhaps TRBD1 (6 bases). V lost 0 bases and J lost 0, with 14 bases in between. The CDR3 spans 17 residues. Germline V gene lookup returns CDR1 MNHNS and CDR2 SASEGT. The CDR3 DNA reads TGTGCCAGCAGTGAAGCTGCCCCTGGACAGCCTAACTATGGCTACACCTTC. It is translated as CASSEAAPGQPNYGYTF.

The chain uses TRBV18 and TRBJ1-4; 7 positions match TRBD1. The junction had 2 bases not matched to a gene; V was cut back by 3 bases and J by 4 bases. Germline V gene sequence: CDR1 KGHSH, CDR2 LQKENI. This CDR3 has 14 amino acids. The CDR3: CASSPRDSNEKLFF. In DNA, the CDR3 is TGTGCCAGCTCACCCCGGGACAGTAATGAAAAACTGTTTTTT.

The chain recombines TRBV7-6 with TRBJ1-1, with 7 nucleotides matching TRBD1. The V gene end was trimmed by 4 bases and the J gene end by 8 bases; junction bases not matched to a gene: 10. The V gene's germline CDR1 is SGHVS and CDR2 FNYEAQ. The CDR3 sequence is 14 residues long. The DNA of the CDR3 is TGTGCCAGCAGCTCGCTTGCCTCAGGGGGGGAAGCTTTCTTT. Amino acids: CASSSLASGGEAFF.

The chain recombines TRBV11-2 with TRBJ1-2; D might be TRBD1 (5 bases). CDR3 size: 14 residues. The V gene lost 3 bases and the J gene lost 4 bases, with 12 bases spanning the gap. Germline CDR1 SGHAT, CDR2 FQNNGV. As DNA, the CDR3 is TGTGCCAGCAGCTTTGGGTCAGGGATCTATGGCTACACCTTC. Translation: CASSFGSGIYGYTF.

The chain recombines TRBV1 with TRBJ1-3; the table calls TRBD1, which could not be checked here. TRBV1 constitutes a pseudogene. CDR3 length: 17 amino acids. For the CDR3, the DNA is TGCACCAGCAGCCCCCAGGGTTCTCTTCCTTCTGGAAACACCATATATTTT. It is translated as CTSSPQGSLPSGNTIYF.

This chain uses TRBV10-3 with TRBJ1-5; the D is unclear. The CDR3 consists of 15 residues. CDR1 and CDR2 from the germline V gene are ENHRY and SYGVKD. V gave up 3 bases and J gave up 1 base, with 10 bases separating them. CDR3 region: CAISEWGFSNQPQHF. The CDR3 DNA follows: TGTGCCATCAGTGAATGGGGATTCAGCAATCAGCCCCAGCATTTT.

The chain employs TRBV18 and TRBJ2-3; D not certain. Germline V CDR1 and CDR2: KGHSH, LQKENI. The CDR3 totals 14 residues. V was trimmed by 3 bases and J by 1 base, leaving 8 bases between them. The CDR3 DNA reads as TGTGCCAGCTCACCTTACACCGGCACAGATACGCAGTATTTT. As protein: CASSPYTGTDTQYF. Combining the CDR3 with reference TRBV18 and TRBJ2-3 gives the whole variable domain NAGVMQNPRHLVRRRGQEARLRCSPMKGHSHVYWYRQLPEEGLKFMVYLQKENIIDESGMPKERFSAEFPKEGPSILRIQQVVRGDSAAYFCASSPYTGTDTQYFGPGTRLTVL.

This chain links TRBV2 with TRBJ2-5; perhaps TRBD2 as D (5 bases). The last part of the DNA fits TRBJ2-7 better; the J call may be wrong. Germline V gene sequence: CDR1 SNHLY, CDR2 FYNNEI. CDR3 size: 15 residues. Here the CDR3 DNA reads TGTGCCAGCAGGGGGAAACGGGGAGCCCCCTACGAGCAGTACTTC. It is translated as CASRGKRGAPYEQYF.

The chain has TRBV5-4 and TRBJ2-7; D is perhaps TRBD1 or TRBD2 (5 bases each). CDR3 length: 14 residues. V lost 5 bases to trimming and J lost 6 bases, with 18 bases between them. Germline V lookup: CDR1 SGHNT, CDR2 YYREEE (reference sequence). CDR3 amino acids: CASRPSGTHLEQYF. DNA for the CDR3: TGTGCCAGCAGACCTTCCGGGACCCATCTCGAGCAGTACTTC.

CDR3: CSVSPGTGGNGYTF. The CDR3 nucleotides read TGCAGCGTGAGCCCGGGGACAGGGGGGAATGGCTACACCTTC. The V gene is TRBV29-1, the J gene TRBJ1-2; 11 bases match TRBD1. The CDR3 has 14 residues. Germline V gene data show CDR1 as SQVTM and CDR2 as ANQGSEA. After removal of 6 bases from V and 6 bases from J, the junction contained 9 bases not matched to a gene.

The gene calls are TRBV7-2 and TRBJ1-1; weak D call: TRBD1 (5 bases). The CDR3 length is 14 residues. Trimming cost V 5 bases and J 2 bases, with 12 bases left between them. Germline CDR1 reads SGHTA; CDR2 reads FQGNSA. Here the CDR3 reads CASSPGPRNTEAFF. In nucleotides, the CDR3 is TGTGCCAGCAGCCCGGGACCGAGAAACACTGAAGCTTTCTTT.

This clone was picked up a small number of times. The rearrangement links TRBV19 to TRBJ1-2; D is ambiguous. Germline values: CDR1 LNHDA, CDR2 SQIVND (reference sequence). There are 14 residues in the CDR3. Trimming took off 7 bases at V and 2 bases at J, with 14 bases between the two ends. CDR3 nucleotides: TGTGCCAGTAATGGCAGAGGGCTAAACTATGGCTACACCTTC. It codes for CASNGRGLNYGYTF.

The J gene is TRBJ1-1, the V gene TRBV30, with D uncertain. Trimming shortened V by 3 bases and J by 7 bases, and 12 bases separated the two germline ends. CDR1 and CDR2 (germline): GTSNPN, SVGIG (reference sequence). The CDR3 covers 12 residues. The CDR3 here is CAWRAHGIEAFF. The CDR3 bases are TGTGCCTGGAGGGCACACGGGATTGAAGCTTTCTTT. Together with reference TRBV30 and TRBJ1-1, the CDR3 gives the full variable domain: SQTIHQWPATLVQPVGSPLSLECTVEGTSNPNLYWYRQAAGRGLQLLFYSVGIGQISSEVPQNLSASRPQDRQFILSSKKLLLSDSGFYLCAWRAHGIEAFFGQGTRLTVV.

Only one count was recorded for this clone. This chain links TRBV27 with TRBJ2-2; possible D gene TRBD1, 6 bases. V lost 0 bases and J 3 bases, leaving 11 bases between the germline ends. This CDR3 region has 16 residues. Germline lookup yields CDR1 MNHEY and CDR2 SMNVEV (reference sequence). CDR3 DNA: TGTGCCAGCAGTTTATCGCTACAGGGCTACACCGGGGAGCTGTTTTTT. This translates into CASSLSLQGYTGELFF.

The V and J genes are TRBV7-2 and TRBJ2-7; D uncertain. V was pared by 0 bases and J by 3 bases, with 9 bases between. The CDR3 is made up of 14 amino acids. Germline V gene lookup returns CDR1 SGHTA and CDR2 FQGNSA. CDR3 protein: CASSLATGNYEQYF. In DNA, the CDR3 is TGTGCCAGCAGCTTAGCGACTGGGAACTACGAGCAGTACTTC.

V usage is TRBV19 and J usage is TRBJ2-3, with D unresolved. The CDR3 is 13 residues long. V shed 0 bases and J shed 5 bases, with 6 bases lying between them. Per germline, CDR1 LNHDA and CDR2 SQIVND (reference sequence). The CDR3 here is CASSIDGGDTQYF. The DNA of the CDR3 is TGTGCCAGTAGTATAGATGGTGGAGATACGCAGTATTTT.

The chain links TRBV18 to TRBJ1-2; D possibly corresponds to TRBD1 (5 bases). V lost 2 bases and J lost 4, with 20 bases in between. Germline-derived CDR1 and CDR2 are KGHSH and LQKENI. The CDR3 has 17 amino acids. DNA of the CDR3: TGTGCCAGCTCACCAAACAGGCTTAGGGTCCAATTCTATGGCTACACCTTC. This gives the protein CASSPNRLRVQFYGYTF.

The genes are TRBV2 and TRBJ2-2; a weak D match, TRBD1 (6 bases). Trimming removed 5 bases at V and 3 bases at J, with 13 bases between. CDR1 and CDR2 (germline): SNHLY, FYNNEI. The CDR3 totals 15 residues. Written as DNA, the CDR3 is TGTGCCAGCAGTAATACAGGGCGCGACACCGGGGAGCTGTTTTTT. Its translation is CASSNTGRDTGELFF.

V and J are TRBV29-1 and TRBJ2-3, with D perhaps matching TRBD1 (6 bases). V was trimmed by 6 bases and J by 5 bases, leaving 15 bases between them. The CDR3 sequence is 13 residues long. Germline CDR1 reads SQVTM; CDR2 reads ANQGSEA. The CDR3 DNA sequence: TGCAGCGTGAAGACAGGAAAGGGAGATACGCAGTATTTT. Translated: CSVKTGKGDTQYF.

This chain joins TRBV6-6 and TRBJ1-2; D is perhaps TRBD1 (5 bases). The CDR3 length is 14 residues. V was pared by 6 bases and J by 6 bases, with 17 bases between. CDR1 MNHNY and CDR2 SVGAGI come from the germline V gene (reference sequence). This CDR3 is CASRPPGENDGYTF. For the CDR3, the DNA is TGTGCCAGCAGACCGCCGGGGGAAAATGATGGCTACACCTTC.